The 8 T cell receptor beta chains below come from one sample, sequenced in a study of response to subunit inactivated influenza vaccine. TCRdb analysed the RT-PCR reads with MiXCR anew, one entry per CDR3 protein. The sample shows 500,000 or so distinct CDR3 sequences, 16% of them seen only once. Here the sequenced sample was CD4+ T cells sorted from PBMCs, taken around 25 months after vaccination. The receptors derive from a man aged 50-75 years who received an inactivated influenza vaccine.

This clonotype showed up just a few times. V and J are TRBV4-1 and TRBJ2-5, with 9 bases fitting TRBD2. The germline V gene has CDR1 MGHRA and CDR2 YSYEKL. V dropped 1 base and J dropped 1; count of bases not matched to a gene: 4. The CDR3 sequence is 16 residues long. CDR3 amino acids: CASSQGVAGAQETQYF. Here the CDR3 DNA reads TGCGCCAGCAGCCAAGGAGTAGCGGGGGCCCAAGAGACCCAGTACTTC.

This clonotype was seen only a few times. The genes are TRBV5-1 and TRBJ1-1; no clear D. CDR1 and CDR2 (germline): SGHRS, YFSETQ. V gave up 1 base and J gave up 4 bases, with 14 bases separating them. There are 15 residues in the CDR3. This chain's CDR3 is CASSLMGIRGTEAFF. The CDR3 region has the DNA TGCGCCAGCAGCTTGATGGGGATTCGGGGCACTGAAGCTTTCTTT.

This clonotype was recorded a few times. The chain joins TRBV20-1 to TRBJ2-1; the D gene could be TRBD1 or TRBD2 (5 bases each). CDR1 is DFQATT and CDR2 is SNEGSKA in the germline V gene (reference sequence). Trimming cost V 6 bases and J 7 bases, with 16 bases left between them. There are 13 residues in the CDR3. CDR3 sequence reads: CSAPRGARNEQFF. In nucleotides, the CDR3 is TGCAGTGCGCCGCGAGGGGCGCGGAATGAGCAGTTCTTC.

This chain joins TRBV6-1 and TRBJ1-4; D perhaps matches TRBD1 (6 bases). From germline, CDR1 is MNHNS and CDR2 SASEGT. The CDR3 is 16 amino acids. V lost 7 bases and J 7 bases, leaving 22 bases between the germline ends. CDR3 in amino acids: CASTASRGGGGEKLFF. DNA for the CDR3: TGTGCCAGCACAGCCTCCCGGGGGGGCGGCGGTGAAAAACTGTTTTTT.

V usage is TRBV5-1 and J usage is TRBJ2-2, with a tentative D call TRBD1 (6 bases). CDR3 length: 15 residues. Germline V CDR1 and CDR2: SGHRS, YFSETQ. The V end was cut by 4 bases, the J end by 2 bases, with 12 bases between. Written as DNA, the CDR3 is TGCGCCAGCAGCCCCGGACAGCCAAACACCGGGGAGCTGTTTTTT. It specifies CASSPGQPNTGELFF.

In this sample, this clonotype turned up a few times. This chain links TRBV20-1 with TRBJ2-1; D is ambiguous. The CDR3 is 12 residues long. Germline V gives CDR1 DFQATT, CDR2 SNEGSKA (reference sequence). V lost 0 bases to trimming and J lost 8 bases, with 8 bases between them. The CDR3 coding sequence is TGCAGTGCTAGAGATGAGTACCATGAGCAGTTCTTC. This gives the protein CSARDEYHEQFF.

A few counts support this clonotype. The J gene is TRBJ2-7, the V gene TRBV11-2, with D tentatively TRBD1 (6 bases). With 6 bases removed from V and 3 bases from J, the gap between germline ends came to 15 bases. Germline assignment: CDR1 SGHAT and CDR2 FQNNGV. The length of the CDR3 is 14 residues. CDR3 in amino acids: CASRDLGGSYEQYF. The CDR3 DNA follows: TGTGCCAGCAGGGATCTAGGGGGAAGCTACGAGCAGTACTTC.

This clonotype has just one count. Sequence at one end of the junction differs from germline and may be a read error. The chain carries TRBV20-1 and TRBJ2-5; 9 nucleotides agree with TRBD2. The germline gives CDR1 DFQATT, CDR2 SNEGSKA (reference sequence). This CDR3 comprises 13 residues. CDR3 protein: CGAGTSTRETQYF. In DNA form, the CDR3 reads TGCGGTGCCGGGACTAGCACTAGGGAGACCCAGTACTTC.